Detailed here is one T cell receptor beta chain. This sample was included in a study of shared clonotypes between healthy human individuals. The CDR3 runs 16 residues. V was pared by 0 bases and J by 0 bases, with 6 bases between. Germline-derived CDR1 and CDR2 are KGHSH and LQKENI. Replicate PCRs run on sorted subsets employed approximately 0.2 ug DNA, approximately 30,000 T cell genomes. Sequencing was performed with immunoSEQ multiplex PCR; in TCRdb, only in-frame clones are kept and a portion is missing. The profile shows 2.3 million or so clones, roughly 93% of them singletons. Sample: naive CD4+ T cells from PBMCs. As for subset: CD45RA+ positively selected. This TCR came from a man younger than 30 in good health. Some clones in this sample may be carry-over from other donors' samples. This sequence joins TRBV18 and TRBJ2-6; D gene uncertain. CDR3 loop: CASSPPEFSGANVLTF. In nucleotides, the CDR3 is TGTGCCAGCTCACCACCGGAGTTCTCTGGGGCCAACGTCCTGACTTTC.